The table lists the clone carrying this T cell receptor beta chain with many counts. The length of the CDR3 is 13 residues. Germline V gene data show CDR1 as GTSNPN and CDR2 as SVGIG (reference sequence). V was cut by 3 bases and J by 1 base, with 9 bases left in between. RNA transcripts were the template, and TCR beta CDR3 regions were amplified from them. Second-round multiplex PCR followed a first-round RT-PCR using HTBI primers. TCRdb re-analysed the multiplex PCR reads in MiXCR, keeping a single row per CDR3 protein. Among 400,000 to 500,000 distinct CDR3 sequences, approximately 21% were seen once, and the ten largest hold roughly 3.2%. The data were taken from a study of Graves' ophthalmopathy and Graves' hyperthyroidism.

V and J are TRBV30 and TRBJ1-1, with TRBD1 as a possible D gene (6 bases). Sequencing used peripheral blood. The sequence derives from a woman aged 18-29 years with stable Graves' hyperthyroidism. In nucleotides, the CDR3 is TGTGCCTGGAGGGGGGGACAGAACACTGAAGCTTTCTTT. Translated: CAWRGGQNTEAFF.